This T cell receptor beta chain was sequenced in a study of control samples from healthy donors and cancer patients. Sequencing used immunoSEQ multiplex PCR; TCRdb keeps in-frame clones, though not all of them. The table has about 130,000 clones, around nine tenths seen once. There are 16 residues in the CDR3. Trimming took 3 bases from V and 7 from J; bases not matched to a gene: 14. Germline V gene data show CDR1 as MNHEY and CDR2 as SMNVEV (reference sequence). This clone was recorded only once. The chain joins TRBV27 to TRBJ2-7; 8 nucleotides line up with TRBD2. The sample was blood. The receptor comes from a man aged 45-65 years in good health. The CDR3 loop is CASSFGLAGGIREQYF. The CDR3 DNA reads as TGTGCCAGCAGTTTTGGGCTAGCGGGTGGTATCAGGGAGCAGTACTTC.